This T cell receptor beta chain was sequenced for a study of blood T cell repertoires in COVID-19. About the research overall: COVID-19 samples collected from the United States, Italy and Spain covered acute and convalescent phases. PBMCs, B-cell-depleted T cells, or T cells were the source of the cDNA or gDNA that made up the material.

CDR3 length: 15 residues. Germline V gene lookup returns CDR1 PRHDT and CDR2 FYEKMQ (reference sequence). V was clipped by 6 bases and J by 1 base, with 13 bases between them. Original methodology: Reference gene primers were amplified, and this amplification served to estimate nucleated cell counts. The assay was immunoSEQ multiplex PCR, and TCRdb's table has in-frame clones only and misses some. The DNA was the basis for D and trimming; V, J and clone size are from that table. The sample records hundreds of thousands of clones, roughly 81% being singletons. This sequence joins TRBV13 and TRBJ1-3; the D gene is possibly TRBD1 (5 bases). Sequencing was carried out using peripheral blood. This receptor was identified in a woman of 80 years or more with COVID-19, enrolled during active disease. The CDR3 DNA reads as TGTGCCAGCAGAGCCCAGGGAAGATCTGGAAACACCATATATTTT. Translating gives CASRAQGRSGNTIYF.